The 11 T cell receptor beta chains below come from one sample, sequenced in a study of cytomegalovirus exposure and HLA in healthy donors. The PCR made use of 60 Vbeta and 13 Jbeta primers. TCRdb's copy holds only in-frame clones and misses some; the assay was immunoSEQ multiplex PCR. The sample's table shows approximately 190,000 clones. Input material: PBMCs. Every receptor here comes from a boy aged 5 to 17 in good health and CMV-seronegative.

The J gene is TRBJ2-3, the V gene TRBV5-1; 7 bases fit TRBD1. CDR3 length equals 15 residues. V trimming: 4 bases; J trimming: 3 bases; junction bases outside the gene matches: 8. Germline V gives CDR1 SGHRS, CDR2 YFSETQ. The CDR3 region has the DNA TGCGCCAGCAGCCACTCCAGACAGGGAACAGATACGCAGTATTTT. Amino acids: CASSHSRQGTDTQYF.

V gene TRBV5-8 combines with J gene TRBJ1-5, with D tentatively TRBD1 (5 bases). Between the trimmed V and J ends, which lost 9 bases and 4 bases, there was a span of 17 bases. This CDR3 is 14 amino acids long. From germline, CDR1 is SGHTS and CDR2 YDEGEE. The chain's CDR3 is CATSTWGVNQPQHF. The DNA of the CDR3 is TGTGCCACTTCTACTTGGGGGGTTAATCAGCCCCAGCATTTT.

The chain couples TRBV4-1 to TRBJ1-3; tentative D call: TRBD1 (5 bases). Trimming shortened V by 0 bases and J by 8 bases, and 11 bases separated the two germline ends. The CDR3 runs to 14 residues. Germline V gives CDR1 MGHRA, CDR2 YSYEKL. CDR3: CASSQEVREDTIYF. The CDR3 region has the DNA TGCGCCAGCAGCCAAGAGGTCAGGGAGGACACCATATATTTT.

The rearrangement joins TRBV5-6 to TRBJ2-3, with 14 bases matching TRBD2. Trimming at V came to 2 bases and at J to 3 bases, leaving 5 bases not matched to a gene. This CDR3 comprises 17 residues. In germline, CDR1 is SGHDT, CDR2 YYEEEE. The DNA of the CDR3 is TGTGCCAGCAGCTTCTCCGGGACTAGCGGGGGAACAGATACGCAGTATTTT. This sequence encodes CASSFSGTSGGTDTQYF.

This chain uses TRBV11-2 with TRBJ1-6, with 8 bases fitting TRBD1. The V gene end was trimmed by 3 bases and the J gene end by 10 bases; junction bases not matched to a gene: 8. The CDR3 runs to 15 residues. Germline loops: CDR1 SGHAT, CDR2 FQNNGV. The CDR3 DNA sequence: TGTGCCAGCAGCTTGGTTGGACAGGGTTTATCACCCCTCCACTTT. It encodes CASSLVGQGLSPLHF.

About this clone: At one boundary the junction diverges from the germline segment, which might be a read error. This rearrangement joins TRBV15 to TRBJ2-2, with 8 positions matching TRBD1. Germline CDR1 LNHNV, CDR2 YYDKDF (reference sequence). CDR3 size: 18 residues. CDR3 in DNA: TGTACCACCAGCAGAGTGGTTAGGACAGGGAGCCACACCGGGGAGCTGTTTTTT. It is translated as CTTSRVVRTGSHTGELFF. Looking up the rest from reference TRBV15 and TRBJ2-2 gives the full variable domain: DAMVIQNPRYQVTQFGKPVTLSCSQTLNHNVMYWYQQKSSQAPKLLFHYYDKDFNNEADTPDNFQSRRPNTSFCFLDIRSPGLGDTAMYLCTTSRVVRTGSHTGELFFGEGSRLTVL.

The chain links TRBV9 to TRBJ2-3; 10 bases are shared with TRBD2. Germline V gene data show CDR1 as SGDLS and CDR2 as YYNGEE. CDR3 length equals 16 residues. J gave up 5 bases and V 2 bases, and 8 bases lay outside the gene matches. CDR3 DNA sequence: TGTGCCAGCAGCGTGTTACTAGCGGGGTCTGAAGATACGCAGTATTTT. Translating gives CASSVLLAGSEDTQYF.

V is TRBV4-2 and J is TRBJ2-3; TRBD2 matches 12 bases. Per germline, CDR1 LGHNA and CDR2 YNFKEQ. CDR3 size: 15 residues. The V segment lost 4 bases and the J segment 5 bases; nucleotides outside the gene matches: 4. In nucleotides, the CDR3 is TGTGCCAGCAGCCGGACTAGCGGGGATTTAGATACGCAGTATTTT. It yields the protein CASSRTSGDLDTQYF.

The rearrangement uses TRBV2 and TRBJ2-2; possible D gene TRBD2, 5 bases. The CDR3 spans 14 residues. V was shortened by 4 bases and J by 4 bases, with 10 bases between the two germline ends. Germline loops: CDR1 SNHLY, CDR2 FYNNEI. The CDR3 DNA reads TGTGCCAGCAGTGTCTCGGGAAGCACCGGGGAGCTGTTTTTT. This translates into CASSVSGSTGELFF.

J is TRBJ1-3 and V is TRBV13, with 7 bases identical to TRBD1. The trim removed 4 bases at V and 6 bases at J, leaving 12 bases unmatched. The CDR3 runs 16 residues. CDR1 is PRHDT, CDR2 FYEKMQ, per germline (reference sequence). The CDR3: CASSSETGKALNTIYF. For the CDR3, the DNA is TGTGCCAGCAGCTCCGAGACAGGGAAAGCTTTAAACACCATATATTTT. The variable domain in full, completed from reference TRBV13 and TRBJ1-3, reads AAGVIQSPRHLIKEKRETATLKCYPIPRHDTVYWYQQGPGQDPQFLISFYEKMQSDKGSIPDRFSAQQFSDYHSELNMSSLELGDSALYFCASSSETGKALNTIYFGEGSWLTVV.

This chain uses TRBV7-3 with TRBJ2-3; a possible D gene is TRBD1 (7 bases). The CDR3 has 15 amino acids. Germline-derived CDR1 and CDR2 are SGHTA and FQGTGA. Trimming shortened V by 5 bases and J by 2 bases, and 14 bases separated the two germline ends. CDR3 protein: CASSTQGDFTDTQYF. CDR3 nucleotide sequence: TGTGCCAGCAGCACCCAGGGGGACTTCACAGATACGCAGTATTTT.